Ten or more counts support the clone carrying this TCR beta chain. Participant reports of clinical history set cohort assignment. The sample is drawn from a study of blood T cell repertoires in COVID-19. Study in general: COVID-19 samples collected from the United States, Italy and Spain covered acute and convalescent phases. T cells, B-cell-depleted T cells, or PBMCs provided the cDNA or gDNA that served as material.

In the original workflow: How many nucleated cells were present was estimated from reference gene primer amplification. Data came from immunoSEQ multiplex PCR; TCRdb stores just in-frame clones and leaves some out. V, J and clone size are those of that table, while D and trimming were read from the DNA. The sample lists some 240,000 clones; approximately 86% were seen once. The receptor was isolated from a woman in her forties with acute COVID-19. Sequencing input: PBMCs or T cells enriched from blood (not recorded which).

The CDR3: CASSLVILPQENSGNTIYF. CDR3 coding DNA: TGTGCCAGCAGCTTAGTCATTCTGCCCCAGGAAAACTCTGGAAACACCATATATTTT. The V and J genes are TRBV7-8 and TRBJ1-3; no clear D gene. The V and J ends lost 1 base and 0 bases respectively, with 19 bases between them. Germline values: CDR1 SGHVS, CDR2 FQNEAQ. The length of the CDR3 is 19 residues.